Shown below are 10 T cell receptor beta chains from a single sample sequenced in a study of shared clonotypes between healthy human individuals. Profiled with immunoSEQ multiplex PCR; TCRdb holds only in-frame clones, not every one. The data show over 400,000 clones, 90% to 97% seen once. The specimen sequenced was naive CD4+ T cells sorted from blood. Documented subset: CD45RA+ positively selected. These receptors were taken from a woman aged 30 to 39 in good health.

The chain couples TRBV9 to TRBJ2-5; no firm D call. This CDR3 has 13 residues. The ends were cut back, 0 bases at V and 5 bases at J, with 8 bases in the middle. The germline CDR1 and CDR2 sequences are SGDLS and YYNGEE. CDR3 sequence reads: CASSVGGSETQYF. DNA for the CDR3: TGTGCCAGCAGCGTAGGGGGAAGCGAGACCCAGTACTTC.

This sequence joins TRBV5-4 and TRBJ1-2; no clear D gene. From germline, CDR1 is SGHNT and CDR2 YYREEE (reference sequence). This CDR3 spans 15 amino acids. The V gene lost 2 bases and the J gene lost 0 bases, with 11 bases spanning the gap. Written as DNA, the CDR3 is TGTGCCAGCAGCTTTAGCACACGAACTAACTATGGCTACACCTTC. This encodes CASSFSTRTNYGYTF.

The rearrangement joins TRBV2 to TRBJ2-3; TRBD2 aligns across 11 bases. Trimming removed 4 bases from V and 6 bases from J; junction bases left unmatched: 12. CDR3 length: 17 residues. Germline CDR1 SNHLY, CDR2 FYNNEI. CDR3: CASSGGLAGGPRDTQYF. DNA for the CDR3: TGTGCCAGCAGTGGAGGGCTAGCGGGAGGCCCTAGGGATACGCAGTATTTT.

The rearrangement joins TRBV15 to TRBJ2-7; 10 bases are a match to TRBD2. The CDR3 loop spans 16 amino acids. The germline gives CDR1 LNHNV, CDR2 YYDKDF (reference sequence). The V gene end was trimmed by 2 bases and the J gene end by 3 bases; junction bases not matched to a gene: 7. Written as DNA, the CDR3 is TGTGCCACCAGCAGAAATCCGGGACTAGCGCACTACGAGCAGTACTTC. It yields the protein CATSRNPGLAHYEQYF.

The rearrangement joins TRBV2 to TRBJ1-1; D is ambiguous. The CDR3 covers 13 residues. The V and J ends lost 6 bases and 6 bases respectively, with 14 bases between them. Germline V lookup: CDR1 SNHLY, CDR2 FYNNEI. CDR3 bases: TGTGCCAGCAGCGTTCTGGGAATCGCTGAAGCTTTCTTT. Its protein product is CASSVLGIAEAFF.

The chain recombines TRBV29-1 with TRBJ2-2; D is ambiguous. Germline assignment: CDR1 SQVTM and CDR2 ANQGSEA. The CDR3 is made up of 11 amino acids. V shed 4 bases and J shed 7 bases, with 7 bases lying between them. CDR3 nucleotides: TGCAGCGTTGGGGTGGGCGGGGAGCTGTTTTTT. Translation: CSVGVGGELFF.

This chain joins TRBV11-2 and TRBJ1-2; no reliable D call. This CDR3 comprises 13 residues. Germline CDR1 is SGHAT and CDR2 is FQNNGV. The V end lost 2 bases, the J end lost 6 bases, and 10 bases lay between the germline ends. The CDR3 nucleotides read TGTGCCAGCAGCTTAAGCGTGATGAATGGCTACACCTTC. Translation gives CASSLSVMNGYTF.

The chain joins TRBV30 to TRBJ2-5; D possibly matches TRBD1 or TRBD2 (5 bases each). V gave up 8 bases and J gave up 5 bases, with 9 bases separating them. The CDR3 consists of 10 residues. Germline loops: CDR1 GTSNPN, CDR2 SVGIG (reference sequence). The CDR3 DNA sequence: TGTGCCCGGGGCGAGGAGACCCAGTACTTC. It encodes CARGEETQYF.

The chain is built from TRBV10-1 and TRBJ2-1; D is possibly TRBD2 (6 bases). Germline CDR1 and CDR2: WNHNN and SYGVQD (reference sequence). Trimming removed 5 bases from V and 10 bases from J, with 24 bases in between. There are 16 residues in the CDR3. The CDR3 reads CASSKQPGLPITEQFF. The DNA of the CDR3 is TGCGCCAGCAGTAAACAACCGGGACTCCCGATTACAGAGCAGTTCTTC.

The rearrangement joins TRBV6-5 to TRBJ2-6; D not certain. Trimming stripped 2 bases from V and 4 bases from J, with 6 bases between. The CDR3 runs to 14 residues. The V gene's germline CDR1 is MNHEY and CDR2 SVGAGI. CDR3 nucleotides: TGTGCCAGCAGTTACCAAGGGGGGGCCAACGTCCTGACTTTC. Amino acid sequence: CASSYQGGANVLTF.